This T cell receptor (beta chain) was found in a study of blood T cell repertoires in COVID-19. Whole-study context: Acute-phase and convalescent COVID-19 samples originated in the United States, Italy and Spain.

V gave up 1 base and J gave up 2 bases; unmatched junction bases: 6. Germline CDR1 and CDR2: KGHSH and LQKENI. The CDR3 spans 16 residues. Participants were placed into cohorts based on the clinical history they reported. Exposed participants encountered a COVID-19 case during the 2 weeks preceding study entry. The assay was immunoSEQ multiplex PCR, and TCRdb's table has in-frame clones only and misses some. The table shows 200,000 to 250,000 clones, with more than 80% occurring only once. The J gene is TRBJ2-7, the V gene TRBV18, with TRBD1 identical over 9 bases. The clonotype comes from a man aged 50 or older who had been exposed to COVID-19. Sequencing was performed on PBMCs or T cells enriched from blood (not recorded which). CDR3 sequence (DNA): TGTGCCAGCTCACCACGGGGACAGGGTGGGGCCTACGAGCAGTACTTC. It yields the protein CASSPRGQGGAYEQYF.